The rows below give T cell receptor beta chains drawn from one sample of a study of T cell responses to AZD1222 COVID-19 vaccine. Using immunoSEQ multiplex PCR, the repertoire was profiled, and TCRdb retains in-frame clones only, with some absent. Of under 200,000 clones listed, roughly 92% are singletons. The specimen was peripheral blood, collected 28 days after the second dose of the MenACWY control vaccine. The receptors derive from an adult who received the MenACWY meningococcal vaccine as a control. The CDR3 runs from the conserved cysteine through the conserved F or W. The order of the fields is V gene, clone size, D gene, J gene, CDR3 DNA, CDR3 protein. The D gene is left open where the match is weak. Size is omitted from some rows. Given values are once, few, many or a class for expanded clones.

TRBV28	once	NA	TRBJ2-1	TGTGCCAGCAAGGGTCCCGTTGGGGAGCAGTTCTTC	CASKGPVGEQFF
TRBV28	NA	TRBD2	TRBJ2-5	TGTGCCAGCACCACTCCGGGCCCCGGGGGGCAAGAGACCCAGTACTTC	CASTTPGPGGQETQYF
TRBV5-1	NA	NA	TRBJ1-1	TGCGCCAGCAGCTTGCAGGCCAACTATGAAGCTTTCTTT	CASSLQANYEAFF
TRBV18	NA	TRBD1	TRBJ2-6	TGTGCCAGCTCACGGGGACAGGGTCTCGGCTCTGGGGCCAACGTCCTGACTTTC	CASSRGQGLGSGANVLTF
TRBV27	NA	TRBD1	TRBJ1-2	TGTGCCAGCAGTTTCTACGGACAGGACTATGGCTACACCTTC	CASSFYGQDYGYTF
TRBV10-3	NA	NA	TRBJ1-2	TGTGCCATCAGTGACCGAACAGGGACCGCGTATGGCTACACCTTC	CAISDRTGTAYGYTF
TRBV7-6	NA	NA	TRBJ1-2	TGTGCCAGCAGCTTAGACCAGGGGCAGGAGGGCTACACCTTC	CASSLDQGQEGYTF
TRBV18	NA	NA	TRBJ1-4	TGTGCCAGCTCACCACCGGAAGGTGGGGATGAAAAACTGTTTTTT	CASSPPEGGDEKLFF
TRBV7-9	NA	NA	TRBJ2-1	TGTGCCAGCAGCTTAGCCCCCCAAGGGGGACGGACCTACAATGAGCAGTTCTTC	CASSLAPQGGRTYNEQFF
TRBV30	NA	NA	TRBJ2-5	TGTGCCTGGGGCGGGGCCTCAGAGACCCAGTACTTC	CAWGGASETQYF
TRBV15	NA	TRBD2	TRBJ2-7	TGTGCCACCAGCAGAGTGATGGGGGGGTACGAGCAGTACTTC	CATSRVMGGYEQYF